What follows is one T cell receptor (beta chain) and its context. TCRdb keeps only in-frame clones here, not all; method: immunoSEQ multiplex PCR. The sample records around 80,000 clones, around 86% being singletons. Blood sampling took place at baseline, cycle 4 day 1, and cycle 7 day 1. This sample was taken from a study of OX40 agonist ivuxolimab in advanced cancers. Whole-study context: The study enrolled dose-escalation patients with hepatocellular carcinoma, melanoma, renal cell or head and neck cancer. The mean age was about 61 years, ranging from about 20 to 79, with under 90% of participants male.

This TCR derives from an adult with an advanced solid tumor such as melanoma, head and neck, liver or kidney cancer. The source was CD4+ or CD8+ T cells sorted from blood, collected in a trial of the OX40 agonist ivuxolimab.

Here the CDR3 DNA reads TGTGCCAGCAGTACCGGGGAAAGCAATCAGCCCCAGCATTTT. Its translation: CASSTGESNQPQHF. The chain combines TRBV5-6 with TRBJ1-5; D remains ambiguous. Per germline, CDR1 SGHDT and CDR2 YYEEEE. The V end was cut by 5 bases, the J end by 1 base, with 10 bases between. CDR3 length equals 14 residues.